The 24 T cell receptor beta chains below come from one sample, sequenced in a study of blood T cell repertoires in COVID-19 (dated by TCRdb to the early 2020s). The method behind the library was the immunoSEQ multiplex PCR assay. TCRdb mirrors the immuneACCESS table, restricted to in-frame sequences. Some clones are absent from its copies; in checked studies, under half trace to an unresolved V gene, and the reason for the others is unknown. This sample lists about 390,000 clones; over 75% were detected once. About 2.5% of the sample is taken by the ten largest. The sequenced sample was peripheral blood. These receptors came from a woman aged 60-70 years with COVID-19, enrolled during active disease.

The rearrangement links TRBV7-9 to TRBJ1-2, with a tentative D call TRBD1 (5 bases). Germline V gene data show CDR1 as SEHNR and CDR2 as FQNEAQ (reference sequence). The V end was cut by 1 base, the J end by 4 bases, with 19 bases between. The CDR3 length is 17 residues. CDR3 amino acids: CASSLEDTLALVYGYTF. CDR3 nucleotide sequence: TGTGCCAGCAGCTTAGAGGACACCCTGGCATTAGTCTATGGCTACACCTTC.

CDR3 nucleotide sequence: TGCAGCGTTGAAGGGGGACAGCCCTACAATGAGCAGTTCTTC. Translating gives CSVEGGQPYNEQFF. The chain uses TRBV29-1 and TRBJ2-1, with TRBD1 matching over 7 bases. The germline gives CDR1 SQVTM, CDR2 ANQGSEA. The CDR3 consists of 14 residues. V gave up 1 base and J gave up 2 bases; unmatched junction bases: 2.

The chain has TRBV4-1 and TRBJ1-6, with 7 bases that match TRBD1. Germline CDR1 is MGHRA and CDR2 is YSYEKL. The V segment lost 0 bases and the J segment 2 bases; nucleotides outside the gene matches: 7. CDR3 length: 18 residues. CDR3 sequence: CASSQDGQGGAYNSPLHF. CDR3 nucleotide sequence: TGCGCCAGCAGCCAAGACGGGCAGGGGGGAGCCTATAATTCACCCCTCCACTTT.

This clone was seen only a few times. V usage is TRBV3-1 (or the pseudogene TRBV3-2) and J usage is TRBJ1-6; D gene unclear. Germline CDR1 LGHDT, CDR2 YNNKEL (reference sequence). Trimming shortened V by 4 bases and J by 7 bases, and 5 bases separated the two germline ends. The CDR3 consists of 12 residues. The CDR3 nucleotides read TGTGCCAGCAGCCTCCTGAATTCACCCCTCCACTTT. Protein product: CASSLLNSPLHF.

The gene calls are TRBV18 and TRBJ2-1, with TRBD2 matching over 14 bases. CDR3 length: 19 amino acids. Germline V CDR1 and CDR2: KGHSH, LQKENI. J gave up 0 bases and V 3 bases, and 7 bases lay outside the gene matches. The CDR3 reads CASSPQGLAGAVSYNEQFF. The CDR3 DNA sequence: TGTGCCAGCTCACCCCAGGGACTAGCGGGGGCCGTCTCCTACAATGAGCAGTTCTTC.

V gene TRBV12-5 combines with J gene TRBJ2-5; weak D call: TRBD1 (6 bases). Germline V gene data show CDR1 as LGHNT and CDR2 as FRNRAP. Trimming cost V 5 bases and J 5 bases, with 12 bases left between them. The CDR3 is 13 residues long. The CDR3 region has the DNA TGTGCTAGTGGTAAACAGGGAGTCGAGACCCAGTACTTC. Protein sequence: CASGKQGVETQYF. The full variable domain, in which reference TRBV12-5 and TRBJ2-5 provide the parts outside the CDR3, is DARVTQTPRHKVTEMGQEVTMRCQPILGHNTVFWYRQTMMQGLELLAYFRNRAPLDDSGMPKDRFSAEMPDATLATLKIQPSEPRDSAVYFCASGKQGVETQYFGPGTRLLVL.

V usage is TRBV6-5 and J usage is TRBJ2-5; D unresolved. Germline assignment: CDR1 MNHEY and CDR2 SVGAGI. The CDR3 is made up of 14 amino acids. Trimming shortened V by 2 bases and J by 0 bases, and 7 bases separated the two germline ends. This CDR3 is CASSYDSDQETQYF. The CDR3 nucleotides read TGTGCCAGCAGTTACGATAGTGACCAAGAGACCCAGTACTTC.

The chain recombines TRBV7-8 with TRBJ2-7; D gene uncertain. The CDR3 contains 14 residues. Germline CDR1 reads SGHVS; CDR2 reads FQNEAQ. The V and J ends lost 3 bases and 1 base respectively, with 10 bases between them. The CDR3 sequence: CASSFLDGSYEQYF. CDR3 nucleotide sequence: TGTGCCAGCAGCTTCCTTGACGGGTCCTACGAGCAGTACTTC.

This rearrangement joins TRBV10-2 to TRBJ1-2, with a weak D call TRBD1 (6 bases). With 5 bases removed from V and 4 bases from J, the gap between germline ends came to 14 bases. Germline V CDR1 and CDR2: WSHSY, SAAADI. The CDR3 length is 14 residues. CDR3 protein: CASSLDSYFYGYTF. The CDR3 nucleotides read TGCGCCAGCAGTTTGGACAGCTATTTCTATGGCTACACCTTC.

This chain joins TRBV27 and TRBJ2-3; 8 nucleotides line up with TRBD1. The germline V gene has CDR1 MNHEY and CDR2 SMNVEV (reference sequence). After removal of 3 bases from V and 7 bases from J, the junction contained 9 bases not matched to a gene. The CDR3 is 15 amino acids. The CDR3 protein is CASSFEAGGRNTQYF. CDR3 nucleotides: TGTGCCAGCAGTTTTGAGGCAGGGGGCCGAAATACGCAGTATTTT.

The rearrangement uses TRBV27 and TRBJ1-4, with 7 bases identical to TRBD1. The CDR3 sequence is 15 residues long. Trimming removed 5 bases from V and 3 bases from J; junction bases left unmatched: 6. From germline, CDR1 is MNHEY and CDR2 SMNVEV (reference sequence). The chain's CDR3 is CASSHRGRANEKLFF. The CDR3 DNA follows: TGTGCCAGCAGTCATAGGGGGCGGGCTAATGAAAAACTGTTTTTT. Full variable domain (remainder filled in from reference TRBV27 and TRBJ1-4): EAQVTQNPRYLITVTGKKLTVTCSQNMNHEYMSWYRQDPGLGLRQIYYSMNVEVTDKGDVPEGYKVSRKEKRNFPLILESPSPNQTSLYFCASSHRGRANEKLFFGSGTQLSVL.

The V and J genes are TRBV2 and TRBJ2-3; 13 positions agree with TRBD2. From germline, CDR1 is SNHLY and CDR2 FYNNEI. The CDR3 extends over 17 amino acids. The V gene end was trimmed by 5 bases and the J gene end by 3 bases; junction bases not matched to a gene: 8. CDR3 sequence: CASSRLAGGGGTDTQYF. The CDR3 DNA follows: TGTGCCAGCAGTAGACTAGCGGGGGGAGGTGGTACAGATACGCAGTATTTT.

This sequence joins TRBV3-1 (or the pseudogene TRBV3-2) and TRBJ1-5; D not certain. The V and J ends lost 4 bases and 0 bases respectively, with 7 bases between them. This CDR3 region has 14 residues. The germline V gene has CDR1 LGHDT and CDR2 YNNKEL (reference sequence). The CDR3 region is CASSRGLSNQPQHF. The CDR3 bases are TGTGCCAGCAGCCGCGGGCTTAGCAATCAGCCCCAGCATTTT.

The V call is TRBV7-6, the J call TRBJ2-3; 8 nucleotides match TRBD2. The ends lost 1 base at V and 2 bases at J; junction bases unmatched: 2. Germline CDR1 reads SGHVS; CDR2 reads FNYEAQ. This CDR3 has 15 amino acids. The CDR3 region has the DNA TGTGCCAGCAGCTTAGGGACTAGCAACACAGATACGCAGTATTTT. The encoded protein is CASSLGTSNTDTQYF.

The chain uses TRBV19 and TRBJ2-7; the match to TRBD1 covers 11 bases. The CDR3 loop spans 15 amino acids. V lost 4 bases, J lost 4 bases, and 6 bases stayed unmatched. Per the germline V gene, CDR1 is LNHDA and CDR2 is SQIVND (reference sequence). In nucleotides, the CDR3 is TGTGCCAGTAGTACCCCGGGACAGGGGGATTACGAGCAGTACTTC. Translating gives CASSTPGQGDYEQYF. The entire variable domain, with the rest obtained from reference TRBV19 and TRBJ2-7, is as follows: DGGITQSPKYLFRKEGQNVTLSCEQNLNHDAMYWYRQDPGQGLRLIYYSQIVNDFQKGDIAEGYSVSREKKESFPLTVTSAQKNPTAFYLCASSTPGQGDYEQYFGPGTRLTVT.

This clone was seen a single time. The chain carries TRBV30 and TRBJ1-2, with 8 positions matching TRBD1. Germline loops: CDR1 GTSNPN, CDR2 SVGIG (reference sequence). The CDR3 covers 15 residues. J gave up 4 bases and V 4 bases, and 11 bases lay outside the gene matches. The CDR3 protein is CAWNRPPQGVYGYTF. CDR3 DNA sequence: TGTGCCTGGAACCGCCCCCCACAGGGGGTCTATGGCTACACCTTC.

The chain recombines TRBV9 with TRBJ2-1; the match to TRBD1 covers 9 bases. Germline CDR1 is SGDLS and CDR2 is YYNGEE. The CDR3 is 15 residues long. The V segment lost 4 bases and the J segment 7 bases; nucleotides outside the gene matches: 9. The CDR3 coding sequence is TGTGCCAGCAGCACCGGGACAGGGTTATTGAATGAGCAGTTCTTC. Translation: CASSTGTGLLNEQFF.

This CDR3 reads CASSSDMLLGTQYF. CDR3 DNA sequence: TGTGCCAGCAGCTCCGACATGTTGTTAGGGACCCAGTACTTC. J is TRBJ2-5 and V is TRBV7-9; D not resolved. This CDR3 is 14 amino acids long. V was cut by 4 bases and J by 7 bases, with 16 bases left in between. Germline V gene sequence: CDR1 SEHNR, CDR2 FQNEAQ (reference sequence).

The chain joins TRBV30 to TRBJ2-4; TRBD2 agrees at 10 bases. This CDR3 contains 19 residues. Per the germline V gene, CDR1 is GTSNPN and CDR2 is SVGIG (reference sequence). V shed 2 bases and J 0 bases; nucleotides not matched to a gene: 13. The CDR3 DNA reads as TGTGCCTGGAGTAACCCCGCTAGCGGGGGCTCTAAAGCCAAAAACATTCAGTACTTC. Translation gives CAWSNPASGGSKAKNIQYF.

The gene calls are TRBV14 and TRBJ2-7, with 9 bases lining up with TRBD2. J was trimmed by 2 bases and V by 0 bases; bases with no gene match: 5. CDR1 SGHDN and CDR2 FVKESK come from the germline V gene. This CDR3 has 16 residues. The CDR3 reads CASSQDLAGRPYEQYF. The CDR3 DNA reads TGTGCCAGCAGCCAAGACCTAGCGGGACGACCCTACGAGCAGTACTTC.

V gene TRBV19 combines with J gene TRBJ2-1; D is possibly TRBD1 (7 bases). CDR1 and CDR2 from the germline V gene are LNHDA and SQIVND (reference sequence). Trimming left V 3 bases short and J 8 bases short, with 14 bases between. This CDR3 has 14 residues. The chain's CDR3 is CASSIGGGGDEQFF. The CDR3 nucleotides are TGTGCCAGTAGTATCGGAGGGGGCGGCGATGAGCAGTTCTTC. The entire variable domain, with the rest obtained from reference TRBV19 and TRBJ2-1, is as follows: DGGITQSPKYLFRKEGQNVTLSCEQNLNHDAMYWYRQDPGQGLRLIYYSQIVNDFQKGDIAEGYSVSREKKESFPLTVTSAQKNPTAFYLCASSIGGGGDEQFFGPGTRLTVL.

The chain is built from TRBV10-3 and TRBJ2-7; 8 nucleotides agree with TRBD2. Unmatched junction bases numbered 9, after V lost 4 bases and J lost 7 bases. The CDR3 spans 14 residues. CDR1 and CDR2 (germline): ENHRY, SYGVKD. CDR3 region: CAISAQTSAGEQYF. For the CDR3, the DNA is TGTGCCATCAGTGCCCAGACTAGCGCGGGTGAGCAGTACTTC.

The genes are TRBV7-9 and TRBJ2-1; 11 nucleotides match TRBD2. Germline V gene data show CDR1 as SEHNR and CDR2 as FQNEAQ (reference sequence). Losses at the gene ends were 5 bases for V and 5 bases for J; bases not matched to a gene: 8. The CDR3 loop spans 16 amino acids. The CDR3 bases are TGTGCCAGCAGCATCGTCGGGACTAGCGGCAACAATGAGCAGTTCTTC. This sequence encodes CASSIVGTSGNNEQFF.

The chain recombines TRBV30 with TRBJ1-2, with TRBD1 as a possible D gene (6 bases). The V end lost 1 base, the J end lost 1 base, and 7 bases lay between the germline ends. CDR1 GTSNPN and CDR2 SVGIG come from the germline V gene (reference sequence). The CDR3 length is 13 residues. For the CDR3, the DNA is TGTGCCTGGAGTGGGACAGTTAACTATGGCTACACCTTC. It translates to CAWSGTVNYGYTF.